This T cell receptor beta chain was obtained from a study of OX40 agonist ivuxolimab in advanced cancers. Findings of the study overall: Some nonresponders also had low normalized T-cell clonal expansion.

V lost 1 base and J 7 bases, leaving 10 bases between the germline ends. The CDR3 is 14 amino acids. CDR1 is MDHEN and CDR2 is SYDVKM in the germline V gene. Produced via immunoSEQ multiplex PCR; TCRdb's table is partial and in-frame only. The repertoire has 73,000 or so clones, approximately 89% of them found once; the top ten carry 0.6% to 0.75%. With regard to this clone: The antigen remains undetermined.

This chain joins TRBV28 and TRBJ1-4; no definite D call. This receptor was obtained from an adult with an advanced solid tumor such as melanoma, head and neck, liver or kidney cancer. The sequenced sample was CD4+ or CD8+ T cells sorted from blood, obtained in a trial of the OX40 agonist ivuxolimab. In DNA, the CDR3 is TGTGCCAGCAGTTTATCCGGGGTGGGTGAAAAACTGTTTTTT. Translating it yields CASSLSGVGEKLFF.